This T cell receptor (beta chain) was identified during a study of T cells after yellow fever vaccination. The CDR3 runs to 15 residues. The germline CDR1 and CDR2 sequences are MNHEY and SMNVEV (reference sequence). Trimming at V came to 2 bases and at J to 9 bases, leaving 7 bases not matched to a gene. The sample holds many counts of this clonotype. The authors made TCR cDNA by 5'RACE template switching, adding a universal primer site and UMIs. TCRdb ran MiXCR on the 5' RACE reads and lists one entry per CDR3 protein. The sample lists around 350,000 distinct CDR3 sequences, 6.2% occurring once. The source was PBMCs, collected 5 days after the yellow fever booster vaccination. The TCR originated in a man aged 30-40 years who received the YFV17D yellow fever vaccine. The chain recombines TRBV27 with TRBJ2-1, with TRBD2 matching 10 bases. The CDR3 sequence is CASSLRLAGEGEQFF. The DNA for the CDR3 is TGTGCCAGCAGTTTACGTCTAGCGGGAGAAGGTGAGCAGTTCTTC.